These 15 T cell receptor beta chains were all obtained from the same sample, sequenced in a study of Ad26.COV2.S vaccination and SARS-CoV-2 variants. Specified treatment: over 15 received Ad26.COV2.S at low or high dose, single or two shots; roughly 5 received placebo; per-sample allocation not given. Day 63 after the first vaccine or placebo injection was the time point for sampling. Produced via immunoSEQ multiplex PCR; TCRdb's table is partial and in-frame only. The profile shows about 390,000 clones, approximately 91% of them singletons. Sequenced here: peripheral blood, sampled in a trial of Ad26.COV2.S vaccine versus placebo. These receptors were collected from a person aged 18-60 years who received the Ad26.COV2.S COVID-19 vaccine or a placebo.

The chain couples TRBV4-1 to TRBJ1-4; 9 bases agree with TRBD1. V shed 4 bases, J shed 8 bases, and the junction held 5 bases outside the gene matches. This CDR3 contains 14 residues. The germline CDR1 and CDR2 sequences are MGHRA and YSYEKL. In DNA form, the CDR3 reads TGCGCCAGCAGCCCCGGACAGGGGAGCGAAAAACTGTTTTTT. It translates to CASSPGQGSEKLFF.

The V call is TRBV6-1, the J call TRBJ2-4; D ambiguous. In germline, CDR1 is MNHNS, CDR2 SASEGT. This CDR3 spans 19 amino acids. Deletions cut 1 base from V and 2 bases from J, with 21 bases between. CDR3 DNA sequence: TGTGCCAGCAGTGAAGACGGCGGAGACGTAGCCCGATCCAAAAACATTCAGTACTTC. Amino acids: CASSEDGGDVARSKNIQYF.

The V call is TRBV12-3 or TRBV12-4, the J call TRBJ1-2, with D possibly matching TRBD1 (5 bases). The CDR3 loop spans 11 amino acids. Trimming cost V 6 bases and J 3 bases, with 5 bases left between them. For the CDR3, the DNA is TGTGCCAGCAGGGGGGACTATGGCTACACCTTC. It codes for CASRGDYGYTF.

The rearrangement uses TRBV18 and TRBJ1-1; a weak D match, TRBD1 (5 bases). This CDR3 is 15 amino acids long. V was clipped by 8 bases and J by 4 bases, with 20 bases between them. Per germline, CDR1 KGHSH and CDR2 LQKENI. The CDR3 loop is CASQDGQGMSTEAFF. The CDR3 DNA sequence: TGTGCCAGCCAAGACGGGCAGGGAATGAGCACTGAAGCTTTCTTT.

The DNA of the CDR3 is TGTGCCAGCAGTTACGGGGGACTAGCGACTCCGGATGAGCAGTTCTTC. It encodes CASSYGGLATPDEQFF. This chain joins TRBV6-2 or TRBV6-3 and TRBJ2-1, with TRBD2 identical over 10 bases. The CDR3 spans 16 residues. V lost 2 bases, J lost 8 bases, and 9 bases stayed unmatched. Germline V gene data show CDR1 as MNHEY and CDR2 as SVGEGT.

The chain combines TRBV6-1 with TRBJ2-6, with TRBD1 matching 10 bases. The CDR3 is made up of 18 amino acids. Germline loops: CDR1 MNHNS, CDR2 SASEGT. With 4 bases clipped from V and 0 bases from J, the junction kept 6 bases outside the gene matches. DNA for the CDR3: TGTGCCAGCAGTGGGACAGGGGGGGCTCTCTCTGGGGCCAACGTCCTGACTTTC. This codes for CASSGTGGALSGANVLTF.

V gene TRBV7-8 combines with J gene TRBJ1-5; D ambiguous. The CDR3 loop spans 12 amino acids. The germline V gene has CDR1 SGHVS and CDR2 FQNEAQ. V shed 2 bases and J shed 6 bases, with 5 bases lying between them. CDR3 DNA: TGTGCCAGCAGCTTATTCGGTCAGCCCCAGCATTTT. Encoded protein: CASSLFGQPQHF.

This clone was counted between two and nine times. J is TRBJ2-2 and V is TRBV6-6; the D is unclear. Trimming removed 6 bases at V and 4 bases at J, with 15 bases between. This CDR3 spans 15 amino acids. Looked up from germline, CDR1 is MNHNY and CDR2 is SVGAGI (reference sequence). The DNA of the CDR3 is TGTGCCAGCAGCCCATCTACGGACGGCACCGGGGAGCTGTTTTTT. Residues: CASSPSTDGTGELFF.

The rearrangement joins TRBV3-1 (or the pseudogene TRBV3-2) to TRBJ2-1; perhaps D is TRBD1 or TRBD2 (6 bases each). V lost 4 bases and J 6 bases, leaving 19 bases between the germline ends. Germline V gives CDR1 LGHDT, CDR2 YNNKEL (reference sequence). This CDR3 spans 16 amino acids. The CDR3 nucleotides read TGTGCCAGCAGCCCCGCATGGAGGGGGGTAAGCAATGAGCAGTTCTTC. The encoded protein is CASSPAWRGVSNEQFF.

The chain has TRBV7-9 and TRBJ1-3; the D is unclear. Germline-derived CDR1 and CDR2 are SEHNR and FQNEAQ (reference sequence). The CDR3 has 15 residues. V was shortened by 1 base and J by 0 bases, with 7 bases between the two germline ends. CDR3 bases: TGTGCCAGCAGCTTAGTTTCTATCTCTGGAAACACCATATATTTT. Amino acids: CASSLVSISGNTIYF.

The gene calls are TRBV5-6 and TRBJ2-7, with TRBD1 identical over 11 bases. The junction had 10 bases not matched to a gene; V was cut back by 4 bases and J by 7 bases. CDR3 size: 15 residues. Germline values: CDR1 SGHDT, CDR2 YYEEEE. The CDR3 reads CASSLGTGGPEEQYF. The CDR3 coding sequence is TGTGCCAGCAGCCTAGGGACAGGGGGTCCTGAGGAGCAGTACTTC.

The chain joins TRBV11-2 to TRBJ1-6, with D possibly matching TRBD1 (5 bases). The germline V gene encodes CDR1 SGHAT and CDR2 FQNNGV. This CDR3 is 17 amino acids long. The V end lost 1 base, the J end lost 0 bases, and 10 bases lay between the germline ends. Written as DNA, the CDR3 is TGTGCCAGCAGCTTAGGTGGGGGAAGCTCCTATAATTCACCCCTCCACTTT. This gives the protein CASSLGGGSSYNSPLHF.

Only one count was recorded for this clone. V gene TRBV7-8 combines with J gene TRBJ2-3; tentative D call: TRBD2 (7 bases). V lost 1 base to trimming and J lost 6 bases, with 17 bases between them. Germline V gene data show CDR1 as SGHVS and CDR2 as FQNEAQ. The CDR3 loop spans 16 amino acids. The CDR3, as DNA: TGTGCCAGCAGCTTAGTCGGGGGCGGGGGAGCCGATACGCAGTATTTT. It is translated as CASSLVGGGGADTQYF.

The chain is built from TRBV3-1 (or the pseudogene TRBV3-2) and TRBJ1-2, with 7 bases matching TRBD1. Germline CDR1 and CDR2: LGHDT and YNNKEL (reference sequence). The CDR3 has 16 residues. V lost 0 bases and J lost 7; bases outside the gene matches: 11. In DNA form, the CDR3 reads TGTGCCAGCAGCCAAGAAAATTTACAGGGGAGTGGTGGCTACACCTTC. Protein sequence: CASSQENLQGSGGYTF.

The chain recombines TRBV6-1 with TRBJ1-5; D gene uncertain. The CDR3 has 13 amino acids. V was clipped by 0 bases and J by 9 bases, with 9 bases between them. Germline assignment: CDR1 MNHNS and CDR2 SASEGT. The CDR3 nucleotides are TGTGCCAGCAGTGAAGCAGGTTTGTCGCCCCAGCATTTT. It codes for CASSEAGLSPQHF.